This is a list of T cell receptor beta chains from one sample in a study of cytomegalovirus exposure and HLA in healthy donors. Repertoires were generated with immunoSEQ multiplex PCR, while TCRdb's copy carries only in-frame clones and drops some. The sample has about 99,000 clones, around 77% seen once. Sequenced input: PBMCs. These receptors originate from a man aged 35-49 years in good health and CMV-seronegative. Both conserved end residues are trimmed from each CDR3.

TRBJ2-7 | TRBV9 | ASSVQDRGLGEQY
TRBJ2-7 | TRBV7-2 | ASSPTHGLVSEQY
TRBJ2-1 | TRBV5-5 | ASSLFGNEQF
TRBJ1-1 | TRBV27 | ASSPLLGGTEAF
TRBJ2-7 | TRBV6-5 | ASSYRETSYEQY
TRBJ1-6 | TRBV6-5 | ASTQRGYNSPLH
TRBJ2-7 | TRBV9 | ASSVTREGGEQY
TRBJ2-1 | TRBV10-2 | ASTGGTEQF
TRBJ1-6 | TRBV6-5 | ASSSTGEANSPLH
TRBJ2-1 | TRBV21-1 | ASTYLQESEQF
TRBJ1-1 | TRBV6-6 | ASSKQNTEAF
TRBJ1-2 | TRBV6-5 | ASSSVRGPRNGYT
TRBJ1-6 | TRBV28 | ATNSGTGIQVTPLH
TRBJ2-4 | TRBV5-4 | ASSMIPGNIQY
TRBJ1-6 | TRBV5-1 | ASSLDPTGKNSPLH
TRBJ2-1 | TRBV27 | ASRTVYEQF
TRBJ1-5 | TRBV30 | AWSVQGTQPQH
TRBJ2-7 | TRBV5-6 | ASSFPGTEQY
TRBJ2-1 | TRBV30 | AWSPSGRSYNEQF
TRBJ2-1 | TRBV30 | AWSGGGGRYNEQF
TRBJ1-2 | TRBV4-2 | ASSQTGQNDNYGYT
TRBJ1-4 | TRBV11-3 | ASSLDPTGAATNEKLF
TRBJ1-1 | TRBV2 | ASSITGTEAF
TRBJ2-3 | TRBV5-1 | ASSLDRVDTQY
TRBJ2-3 | TRBV5-1 | ASSFTGTSGAGGTDTQY
TRBJ2-2 | TRBV21-1 | ARGTGGRTGELF
TRBJ1-5 | TRBV11-2 | ASSAAGTENQPQH
TRBJ1-5 | TRBV7-9 | ASSPVGQGGNQPQH
TRBJ1-3 | TRBV6-1 | ASRGQGVSGNTIY
TRBJ2-3 | TRBV7-9 | ASSYGQGYTDTQY
TRBJ1-2 | TRBV6-1 | ASSAGPSYGYT
TRBJ2-5 | TRBV19 | ASSMAGRGETQY
TRBJ1-2 | TRBV29-1 | SVDLGQVYGYT
TRBJ1-4 | TRBV28 | ASSSRQSTFEKLF
TRBJ1-1 | TRBV11-3 | ASSAGQTEAF
TRBJ1-1 | TRBV6-4 | ASSRSQGAGEAF
TRBJ2-7 | TRBV29-1 | SVEYRGRYEQY
TRBJ2-7 | TRBV27 | ASSLSVSYEQY
TRBJ1-2 | TRBV5-8 | ASSGRTNYGYT
TRBJ2-7 | TRBV6-1 | ASSEVAGGAYEQY
TRBJ2-7 | TRBV7-9 | ASGTSGLTYEQY
TRBJ1-3 | TRBV7-8 | ASSFAQAPGNTIY
TRBJ1-1 | TRBV5-5 | ASSYDLSGAF
TRBJ2-3 | TRBV7-9 | ASSLGQGPGTDTQY
TRBJ2-3 | TRBV30 | AWSLSYTQY
TRBJ2-1 | TRBV10-1 | ASSDRDRGHNEQF
TRBJ2-4 | TRBV6-1 | ASSEAELAKNIQY
TRBJ2-3 | TRBV7-9 | ASSLVQGTDTQY
TRBJ2-3 | TRBV29-1 | SADSGKGTDTQY
TRBJ1-5 | TRBV29-1 | SVEGQGISNQPQH
TRBJ2-4 | TRBV19 | ASSNQPSGGVAKNIQY
TRBJ2-5 | TRBV7-7 | ASSLEVAGLETQY
TRBJ2-2 | TRBV28 | ASSLNPRTENTGELF
TRBJ1-1 | TRBV5-1 | ASSLGGSGTLNTEAF